The source of this TCR beta chain is a study of cytomegalovirus exposure and HLA in healthy donors. Whole-study findings and limits: The authors confirmed in vitro that a few CMV-associated chains were specific for CMV antigens.

About this clone itself: Antigen specificity is unknown.

The assay was immunoSEQ multiplex PCR, and TCRdb's table has in-frame clones only and misses some. In the table there are 220,000 or so clones, roughly 84% of which are singletons. The CDR3 loop spans 13 amino acids. CDR1 and CDR2 from the germline V gene are SGHVS and FNYEAQ. Trimming took 5 bases from V and 7 from J, leaving 14 bases between them. The origin of this receptor is a woman between 18 and 29 years old in good health and CMV-seropositive. The chain links TRBV7-6 to TRBJ1-2, with a possible D match to TRBD1 (5 bases). Sequencing was carried out using PBMCs. The CDR3 coding sequence is TGTGCCAGCAGCCTGGGAGGGGCGGGTGGCTACACCTTC. It encodes CASSLGGAGGYTF.